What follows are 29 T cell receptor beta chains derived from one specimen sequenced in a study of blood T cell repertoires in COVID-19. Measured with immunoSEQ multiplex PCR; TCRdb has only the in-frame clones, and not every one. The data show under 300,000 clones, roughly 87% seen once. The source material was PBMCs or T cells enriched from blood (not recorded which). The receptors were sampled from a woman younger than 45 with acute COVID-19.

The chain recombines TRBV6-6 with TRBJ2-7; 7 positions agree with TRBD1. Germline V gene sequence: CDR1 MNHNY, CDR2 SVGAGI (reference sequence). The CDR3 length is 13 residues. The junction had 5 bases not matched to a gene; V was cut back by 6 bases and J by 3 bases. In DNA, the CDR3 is TGTGCCAGCAGCCGGGACAGTCTCTACGAGCAGTACTTC. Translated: CASSRDSLYEQYF.

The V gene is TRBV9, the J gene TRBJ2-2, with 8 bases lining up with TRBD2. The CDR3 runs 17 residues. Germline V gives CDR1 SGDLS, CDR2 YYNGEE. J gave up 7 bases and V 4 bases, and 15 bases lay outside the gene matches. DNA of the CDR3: TGTGCCAGCAGCCCCCCTCCTGGGGTACTAGCGGACGGGGAGCTGTTTTTT. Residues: CASSPPPGVLADGELFF.

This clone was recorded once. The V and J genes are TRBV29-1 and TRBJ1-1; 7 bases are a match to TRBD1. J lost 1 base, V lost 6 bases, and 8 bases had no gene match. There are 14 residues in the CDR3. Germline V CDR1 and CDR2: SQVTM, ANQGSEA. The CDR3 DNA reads TGCAGCGTCCGCTGGGCAGGGGGGAACACTGAAGCTTTCTTT. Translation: CSVRWAGGNTEAFF.

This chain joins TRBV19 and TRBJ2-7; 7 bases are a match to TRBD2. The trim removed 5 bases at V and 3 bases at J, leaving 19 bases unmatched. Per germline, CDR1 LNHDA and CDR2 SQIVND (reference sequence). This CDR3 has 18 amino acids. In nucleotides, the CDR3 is TGTGCCAGTAGTGGTTACGGGCTAGCGGAAAACTTCAACTACGAGCAGTACTTC. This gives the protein CASSGYGLAENFNYEQYF.

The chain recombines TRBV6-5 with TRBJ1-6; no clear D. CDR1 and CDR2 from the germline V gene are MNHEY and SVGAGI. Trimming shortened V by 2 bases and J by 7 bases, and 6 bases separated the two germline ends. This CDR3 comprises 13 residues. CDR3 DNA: TGTGCCAGCAGTTACGCGGTGAATTCACCCCTCCACTTT. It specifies CASSYAVNSPLHF.

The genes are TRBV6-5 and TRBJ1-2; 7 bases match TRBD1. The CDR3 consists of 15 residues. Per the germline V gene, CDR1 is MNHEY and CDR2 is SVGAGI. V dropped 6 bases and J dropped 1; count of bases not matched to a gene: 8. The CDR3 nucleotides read TGTGCCAGCAGGCGCGACAGGGCTTATAACTATGGCTACACCTTC. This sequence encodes CASRRDRAYNYGYTF.

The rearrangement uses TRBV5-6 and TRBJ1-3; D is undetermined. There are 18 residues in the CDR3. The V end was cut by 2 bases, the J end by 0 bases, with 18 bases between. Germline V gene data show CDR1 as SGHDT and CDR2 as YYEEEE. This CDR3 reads CASSFLEGRGNSGNTIYF. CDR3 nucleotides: TGTGCCAGCAGCTTCCTCGAAGGAAGAGGTAACTCTGGAAACACCATATATTTT.

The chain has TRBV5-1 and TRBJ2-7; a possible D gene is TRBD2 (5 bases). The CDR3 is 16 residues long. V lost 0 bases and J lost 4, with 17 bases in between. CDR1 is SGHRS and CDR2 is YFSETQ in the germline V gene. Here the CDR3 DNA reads TGCGCCAGCAGCTTGGCCCTTAGCGTCAACTTTTACGAGCAGTACTTC. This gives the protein CASSLALSVNFYEQYF. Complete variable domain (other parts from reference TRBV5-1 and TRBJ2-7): KAGVTQTPRYLIKTRGQQVTLSCSPISGHRSVSWYQQTPGQGLQFLFEYFSETQRNKGNFPGRFSGRQFSNSRSEMNVSTLELGDSALYLCASSLALSVNFYEQYFGPGTRLTVT.

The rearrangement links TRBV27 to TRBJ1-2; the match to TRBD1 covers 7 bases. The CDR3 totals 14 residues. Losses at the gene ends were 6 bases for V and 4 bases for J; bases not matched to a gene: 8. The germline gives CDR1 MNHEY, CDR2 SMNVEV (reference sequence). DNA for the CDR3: TGTGCCAGCAGCTCCTCGGACAGGACCTATGGCTACACCTTC. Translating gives CASSSSDRTYGYTF.

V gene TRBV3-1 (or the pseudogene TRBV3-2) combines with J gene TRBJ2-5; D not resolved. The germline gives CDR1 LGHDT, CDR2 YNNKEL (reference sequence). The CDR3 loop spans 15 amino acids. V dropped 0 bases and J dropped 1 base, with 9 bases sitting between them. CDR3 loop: CASSQDLRSQETQYF. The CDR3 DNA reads TGTGCCAGCAGCCAAGATTTGCGTAGCCAAGAGACCCAGTACTTC.

For the CDR3, the DNA is TGTGCCAGCAGTTTAAGCGGGACAGGGGGGGAAAAACTGTTTTTT. This encodes CASSLSGTGGEKLFF. V and J are TRBV28 and TRBJ1-4; 11 bases align to TRBD1. Trimming took 2 bases from V and 8 from J; bases not matched to a gene: 4. Germline V gene lookup returns CDR1 MDHEN and CDR2 SYDVKM. This CDR3 has 15 amino acids.

The CDR3 region is CASSLGRAHTEAFF. In DNA form, the CDR3 reads TGTGCCAGCAGCTTGGGCAGGGCACACACTGAAGCTTTCTTT. The rearrangement uses TRBV5-6 and TRBJ1-1, with D possibly matching TRBD1 (5 bases). The CDR3 runs 14 residues. V lost 0 bases and J 3 bases, leaving 9 bases between the germline ends. The V gene's germline CDR1 is SGHDT and CDR2 YYEEEE.

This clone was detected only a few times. The CDR3 sequence: CASSEALDGEWSYEQYF. DNA of the CDR3: TGTGCCAGCAGTGAAGCGCTGGATGGGGAGTGGTCCTACGAGCAGTACTTC. The V call is TRBV2, the J call TRBJ2-7; a possible D gene is TRBD2 (5 bases). The germline CDR1 and CDR2 sequences are SNHLY and FYNNEI. V was clipped by 0 bases and J by 1 base, with 16 bases between them. The CDR3 is 17 amino acids.

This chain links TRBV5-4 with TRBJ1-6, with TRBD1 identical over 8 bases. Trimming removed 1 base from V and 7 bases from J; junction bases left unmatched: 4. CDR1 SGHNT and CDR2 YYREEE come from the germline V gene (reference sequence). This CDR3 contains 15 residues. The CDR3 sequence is CASSLKAGGNSPLHF. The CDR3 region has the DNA TGTGCCAGCAGCTTGAAGGCAGGGGGCAATTCACCCCTCCACTTT.

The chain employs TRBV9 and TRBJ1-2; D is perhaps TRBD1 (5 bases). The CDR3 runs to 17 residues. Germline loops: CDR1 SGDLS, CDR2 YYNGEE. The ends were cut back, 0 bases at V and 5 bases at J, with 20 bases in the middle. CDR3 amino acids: CASSVGGLSSGAYGYTF. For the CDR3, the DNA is TGTGCCAGCAGCGTAGGAGGCCTGTCTAGCGGGGCTTATGGCTACACCTTC.

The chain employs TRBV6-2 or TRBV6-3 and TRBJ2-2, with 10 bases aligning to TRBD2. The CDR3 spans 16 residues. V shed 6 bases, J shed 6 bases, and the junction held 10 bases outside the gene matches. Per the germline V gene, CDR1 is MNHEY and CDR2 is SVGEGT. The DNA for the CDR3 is TGTGCCAGCAGCCCCAGCGGGAGGGCCCTCTCCGGGGAGCTGTTTTTT. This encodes CASSPSGRALSGELFF.

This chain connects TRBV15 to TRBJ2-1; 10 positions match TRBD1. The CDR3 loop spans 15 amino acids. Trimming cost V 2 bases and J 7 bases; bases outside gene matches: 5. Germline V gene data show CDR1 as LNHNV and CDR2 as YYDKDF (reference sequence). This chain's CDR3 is CATSRTGTGVNEQFF. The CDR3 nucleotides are TGTGCCACCAGCAGAACCGGGACAGGGGTTAATGAGCAGTTCTTC.

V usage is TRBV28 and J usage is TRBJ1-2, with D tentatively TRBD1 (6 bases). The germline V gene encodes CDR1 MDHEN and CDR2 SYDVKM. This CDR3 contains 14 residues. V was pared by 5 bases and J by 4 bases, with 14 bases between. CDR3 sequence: CASSTPGTSYGYTF. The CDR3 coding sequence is TGTGCCAGCAGTACCCCCGGGACATCCTATGGCTACACCTTC.

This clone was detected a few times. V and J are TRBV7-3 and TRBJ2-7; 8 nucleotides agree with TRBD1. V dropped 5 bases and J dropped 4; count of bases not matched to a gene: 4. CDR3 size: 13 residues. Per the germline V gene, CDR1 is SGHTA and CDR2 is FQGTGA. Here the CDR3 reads CASSRGQGYEQYF. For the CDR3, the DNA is TGTGCCAGCAGCCGCGGACAGGGATACGAGCAGTACTTC.

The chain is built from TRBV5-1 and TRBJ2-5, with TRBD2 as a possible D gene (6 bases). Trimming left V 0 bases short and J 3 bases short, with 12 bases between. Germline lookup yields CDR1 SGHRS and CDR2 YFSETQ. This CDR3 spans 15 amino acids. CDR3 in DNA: TGCGCCAGCAGCTTGGCCGGGAGAGGGGAAGAGACCCAGTACTTC. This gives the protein CASSLAGRGEETQYF.

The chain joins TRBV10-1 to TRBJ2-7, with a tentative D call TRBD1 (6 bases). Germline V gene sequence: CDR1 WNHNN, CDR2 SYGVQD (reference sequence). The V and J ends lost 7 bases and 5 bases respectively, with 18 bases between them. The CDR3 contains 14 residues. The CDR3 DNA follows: TGCGCCAGCACTATCCCTCGACAGGCTGACGAGCAGTACTTC. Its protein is CASTIPRQADEQYF.

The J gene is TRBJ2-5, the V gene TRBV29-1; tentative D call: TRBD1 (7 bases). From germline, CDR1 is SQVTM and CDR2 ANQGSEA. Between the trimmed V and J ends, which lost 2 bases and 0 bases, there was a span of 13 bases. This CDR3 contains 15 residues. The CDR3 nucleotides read TGCAGCGTTGAATTGGCAGGGGGGTACCAAGAGACCCAGTACTTC. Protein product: CSVELAGGYQETQYF.

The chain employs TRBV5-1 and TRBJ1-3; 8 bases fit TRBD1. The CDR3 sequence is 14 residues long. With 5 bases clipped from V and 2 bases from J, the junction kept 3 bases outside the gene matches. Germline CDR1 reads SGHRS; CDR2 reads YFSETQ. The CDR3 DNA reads TGCGCCAGCAGTCAGGGGGCGGCTGGAAACACCATATATTTT. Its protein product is CASSQGAAGNTIYF.

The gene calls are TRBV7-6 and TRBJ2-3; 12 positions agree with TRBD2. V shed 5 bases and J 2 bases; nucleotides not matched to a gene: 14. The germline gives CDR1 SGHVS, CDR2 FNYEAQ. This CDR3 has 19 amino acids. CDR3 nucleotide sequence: TGTGCCAGCAGCCTGCTCTCGGGACTAGCGGGTCCGGACACAGATACGCAGTATTTT. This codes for CASSLLSGLAGPDTDTQYF.

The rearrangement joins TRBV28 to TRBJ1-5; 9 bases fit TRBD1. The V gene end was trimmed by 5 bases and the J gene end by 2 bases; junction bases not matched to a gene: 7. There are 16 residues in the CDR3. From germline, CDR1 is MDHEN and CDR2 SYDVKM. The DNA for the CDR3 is TGTGCCAGCAGTGGACAGGGGCCATGGGGCAATCAGCCCCAGCATTTT. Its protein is CASSGQGPWGNQPQHF.

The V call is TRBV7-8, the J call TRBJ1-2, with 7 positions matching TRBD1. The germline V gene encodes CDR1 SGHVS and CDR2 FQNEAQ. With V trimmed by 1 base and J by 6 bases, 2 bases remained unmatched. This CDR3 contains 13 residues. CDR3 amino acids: CASSLGQGNGYTF. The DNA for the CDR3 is TGTGCCAGCAGCTTAGGACAGGGTAATGGCTACACCTTC.

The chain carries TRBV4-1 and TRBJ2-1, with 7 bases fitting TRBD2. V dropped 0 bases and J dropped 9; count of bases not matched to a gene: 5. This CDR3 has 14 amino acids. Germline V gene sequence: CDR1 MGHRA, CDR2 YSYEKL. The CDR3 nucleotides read TGCGCCAGCAGCCAAGATCCGGGGAGGGGTGAGCAGTTCTTC. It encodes CASSQDPGRGEQFF.

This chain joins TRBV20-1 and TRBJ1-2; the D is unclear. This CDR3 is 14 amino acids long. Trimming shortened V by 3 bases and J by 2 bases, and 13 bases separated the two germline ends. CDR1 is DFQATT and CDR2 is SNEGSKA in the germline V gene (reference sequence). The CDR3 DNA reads TGCAGTGCTAGTTTTGCAGGTGAAAACTATGGCTACACCTTC. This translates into CSASFAGENYGYTF.

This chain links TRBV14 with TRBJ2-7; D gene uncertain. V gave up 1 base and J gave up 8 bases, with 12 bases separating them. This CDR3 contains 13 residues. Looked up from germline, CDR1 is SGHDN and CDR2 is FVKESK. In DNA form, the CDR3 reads TGTGCCAGCAGCCAAGGCTACCGCGTACAGCAGTACTTC. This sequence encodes CASSQGYRVQQYF.